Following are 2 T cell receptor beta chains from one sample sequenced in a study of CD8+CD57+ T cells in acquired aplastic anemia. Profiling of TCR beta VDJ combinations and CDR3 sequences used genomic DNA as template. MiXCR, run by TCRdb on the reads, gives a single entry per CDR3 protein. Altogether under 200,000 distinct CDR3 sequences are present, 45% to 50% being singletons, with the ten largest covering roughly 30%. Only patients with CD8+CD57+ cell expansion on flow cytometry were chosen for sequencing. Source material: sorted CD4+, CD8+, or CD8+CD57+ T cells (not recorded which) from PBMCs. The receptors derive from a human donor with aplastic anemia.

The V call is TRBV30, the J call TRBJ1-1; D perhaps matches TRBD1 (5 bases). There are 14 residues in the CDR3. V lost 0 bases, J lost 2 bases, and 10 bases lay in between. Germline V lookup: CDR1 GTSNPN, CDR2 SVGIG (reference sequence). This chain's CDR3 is CAWSVGVENTEAFF. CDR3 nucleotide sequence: TGTGCCTGGAGTGTGGGGGTGGAAAACACTGAAGCTTTCTTT.

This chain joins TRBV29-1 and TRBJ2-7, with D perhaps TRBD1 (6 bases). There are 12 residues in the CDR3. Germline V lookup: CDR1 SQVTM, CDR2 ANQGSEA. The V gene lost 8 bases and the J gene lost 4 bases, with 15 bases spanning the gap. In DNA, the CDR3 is TGCAGCAGTGAGGGGGATAAATACGAGCAGTACTTC. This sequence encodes CSSEGDKYEQYF.